The rows below give T cell receptor beta chains drawn from one sample of a study of high-grade serous ovarian cancer treatment subgroups. Measured with immunoSEQ multiplex PCR; TCRdb has only the in-frame clones, and not every one. The table lists tens of thousands of clones, around 80% of them singletons. The specimen sequenced was tumor tissue. Receptor source: a human donor with high-grade serous ovarian cancer. Each CDR3 is given with its conserved first and last residue. A D gene is named only where the DNA matches it firmly. Size is stated for part of the rows, as once, few or many counts, or as a class when the clone is expanded.

d_call j_call clone_size v_call cdr3_aa cdr3_nt
- TRBJ1-5 once TRBV10-1 CASSVGNQPQHF TGCGCCAGCAGTGTGGGGAATCAGCCCCAGCATTTT
- TRBJ1-4 - TRBV28 CASSLIGSEQEKLFF TGTGCCAGCAGTTTGATAGGGTCGGAGCAAGAAAAACTGTTTTTT
TRBD1 TRBJ1-6 - TRBV2 CASKLLDRGFNSPLHF TGTGCCAGCAAGCTTTTGGACAGGGGGTTTAATTCACCCCTCCACTTT
TRBD1 TRBJ2-7 - TRBV7-3 CASSLGDRFDEQYF TGTGCCAGCAGCTTAGGGGACAGGTTCGACGAGCAGTACTTC
- TRBJ1-2 - TRBV7-8 CASSLVRTNYGYTF TGTGCCAGCAGCTTAGTGCGGACTAACTATGGCTACACCTTC
TRBD2 TRBJ2-3 - TRBV7-8 CASSFNEGGRASDTQYF TGTGCCAGCAGCTTTAACGAGGGTGGGAGGGCGTCAGATACGCAGTATTTT
TRBD2 TRBJ2-7 - TRBV5-5 CASSILAGGEKQYF TGTGCCAGCAGCATTCTAGCGGGAGGTGAGAAGCAGTACTTC
TRBD1 TRBJ2-5 - TRBV11-2 CASSSPGQGLRETQYF TGTGCCAGCAGCTCCCCGGGACAGGGGCTGAGAGAGACCCAGTACTTC
- TRBJ1-1 few TRBV28 CASSFVRQNTEAFF TGTGCCAGCAGTTTTGTCCGACAGAACACTGAAGCTTTCTTT
- TRBJ1-5 - TRBV2 CASTGGLNQPQHF TGTGCCAGCACGGGGGGGCTCAATCAGCCCCAGCATTTT
- TRBJ1-6 - TRBV19 CASSIRSGEAGDNSPLHF TGTGCCAGTAGTATTCGCTCAGGCGAGGCTGGGGATAATTCACCCCTCCACTTT
- TRBJ1-2 - TRBV7-8 CASSLVRDYGYTF TGTGCCAGCAGCTTAGTCAGGGATTATGGCTACACCTTC
- TRBJ2-1 once TRBV5-1 CASSLGVGGDEQFF TGCGCCAGCAGCTTAGGAGTAGGCGGCGATGAGCAGTTCTTC
- TRBJ1-3 - TRBV30 CAWSVKGSESGNTIYF TGTGCCTGGAGTGTAAAGGGGTCAGAGTCTGGAAACACCATATATTTT
TRBD2 TRBJ2-5 - TRBV28 CASSLTSGGQETQYF TGTGCCAGCAGTCTGACTAGCGGGGGCCAAGAGACCCAGTACTTC
TRBD1 TRBJ1-3 - TRBV28 CASILGGSGNTIYF TGTGCCAGCATCCTAGGGGGCTCGGGAAACACCATATATTTT
- TRBJ2-7 - TRBV28 CASSLPTRPDDEQYF TGTGCCAGCAGTTTACCGACAAGGCCCGATGACGAGCAGTACTTC
TRBD2 TRBJ2-7 - TRBV28 CASSLAGAWNEQYF TGTGCCAGCAGTTTAGCGGGAGCTTGGAACGAGCAGTACTTC
- TRBJ2-7 - TRBV6-6 CASSYSTLGWAYEQYF TGTGCCAGCAGTTACTCGACATTGGGCTGGGCCTACGAGCAGTACTTC
- TRBJ2-5 - TRBV7-2 CASSLNGGLQETQYF TGTGCCAGCTCACTCAACGGCGGACTCCAAGAGACCCAGTACTTC
- TRBJ1-2 - TRBV28 CASWVDKEYGYTF TGTGCCAGCTGGGTGGATAAGGAATATGGCTACACCTTC
- TRBJ2-5 - TRBV7-9 CASSTSETQYF TGTGCCAGCAGCACCTCGGAGACCCAGTACTTC
- TRBJ2-7 - TRBV27 CASSLLAGESVEQYF TGTGCCAGCAGTTTATTAGCAGGGGAGTCGGTCGAGCAGTACTTC
- TRBJ2-7 - TRBV13 CASSLQGTHEQYF TGTGCCAGCAGCTTGCAGGGTACCCACGAGCAGTACTTC
- TRBJ1-1 few TRBV5-1 CASSLENGVNTEAFF TGCGCCAGCAGCTTGGAAAACGGGGTGAACACTGAAGCTTTCTTT
TRBD1 TRBJ1-1 - TRBV5-1 CASDSGQANTEAFF TGCGCCAGCGACTCTGGACAGGCGAACACTGAAGCTTTCTTT
TRBD1 TRBJ2-1 - TRBV18 CASSPRQGTYNEQFF TGTGCCAGCTCACCAAGACAGGGAACCTACAATGAGCAGTTCTTC
TRBD2 TRBJ2-1 - TRBV7-3 CASSSTGLVFDEQFF TGTGCCAGCAGCTCCACGGGACTAGTATTCGATGAGCAGTTCTTC
TRBD2 TRBJ2-3 - TRBV6-1 CASRPEAGGPDTQYF TGTGCCAGCAGACCTGAAGCGGGAGGGCCAGATACGCAGTATTTT
TRBD1 TRBJ1-5 - TRBV6-5 CASSLRGLDQPQHF TGTGCCAGCAGCCTCAGGGGGTTGGACCAGCCCCAGCATTTT
- TRBJ1-2 - TRBV14 CASSPFRDYGYTF TGTGCCAGCAGCCCCTTTAGAGACTATGGCTACACCTTC
- TRBJ1-5 - TRBV27 CASSLYPGERQPQHF TGTGCCAGCAGTTTATACCCAGGGGAAAGACAGCCCCAGCATTTT
- TRBJ1-2 - TRBV6-5 CASRPSGGPFGYTF TGTGCCAGCCGCCCTTCTGGAGGGCCATTCGGCTACACCTTC
- TRBJ1-1 - TRBV5-1 CASSFRAVNGEAFF TGCGCCAGCAGCTTCCGGGCGGTGAACGGTGAAGCTTTCTTT
TRBD1 TRBJ2-1 - TRBV27 CASSSPGQTINEQFF TGTGCCAGCAGTTCACCGGGACAGACAATCAATGAGCAGTTCTTC
- TRBJ1-3 - TRBV29-1 CSVEEATGNTIYF TGCAGCGTTGAAGAGGCAACTGGAAACACCATATATTTT
TRBD2 TRBJ2-1 - TRBV7-3 CASSLTGGLAGDNEQFF TGTGCCAGCAGCTTAACGGGGGGACTAGCGGGAGACAATGAGCAGTTCTTC
TRBD1 TRBJ2-2 - TRBV19 CATKDRVGNTGELFF TGTGCCACAAAAGACAGGGTAGGGAACACCGGGGAGCTGTTTTTT
TRBD1 TRBJ2-1 - TRBV15 CATSRDSGTGNFF TGTGCCACCAGCAGGGACTCCGGGACAGGAAATTTCTTC
TRBD2 TRBJ2-2 - TRBV14 CASSQGLAGGNTGELFF TGTGCCAGCAGCCAGGGACTAGCGGGAGGGAACACCGGGGAGCTGTTTTTT
TRBD1 TRBJ2-1 - TRBV19 CASTAGQGEQFF TGTGCCAGCACTGCGGGACAGGGAGAGCAGTTCTTC
TRBD1 TRBJ1-5 - TRBV7-2 CASSRDSQQDQPQHF TGTGCCAGCAGCCGGGACAGCCAACAGGATCAGCCCCAGCATTTT
- TRBJ2-2 - TRBV6-1 CASSEGYGSTGELFF TGTGCCAGCAGTGAAGGATATGGCAGCACCGGGGAGCTGTTTTTT